This TCR beta chain stems from a study of T-cell memory formation after mild COVID-19. Study-wide results and caveats: SARS-CoV-2 specificity was not confirmed for second-wave clones peaking on day 37. Contracting CD4+ clones lay largely in CM and EM, with CD8+ ones residing in EMRA.

TCRdb passed the 5' RACE reads through MiXCR, listing each CDR3 protein once. The table lists about 470,000 distinct CDR3 sequences, about 20% of them singletons. This clonotype was detected only a few times. Its antigen is not identified. This CDR3 comprises 16 residues. The germline V gene has CDR1 LGHDT and CDR2 YNNKEL (reference sequence). The V segment lost 6 bases and the J segment 4 bases; nucleotides outside the gene matches: 14. The chain combines TRBV3-1 with TRBJ1-2; 7 bases are shared with TRBD1. This receptor was obtained from an adult woman who had mild COVID-19 (a few samples of this study predate the infection). Cell type and time point are not known. The specimen sequenced was PBMCs or a T cell subset sorted from them (not recorded which). For the CDR3, the DNA is TGTGCCAGCAGACGCCACCTCAGGGGGGATTCCTATGGCTACACCTTC. This translates into CASRRHLRGDSYGYTF.